The 13 T cell receptor beta chains listed next were all sequenced from one sample in a study of type 1 and type 2 diabetes patients (dated by TCRdb to 2015 to 2016). Instrument used: Illumina MiSeq. For TCRbeta CDR3 amplification, the template was genomic DNA taken from the sorted T cell subsets. Multiplex PCR with 30 forward and 13 reverse primers amplified the TCRbeta CDR3 region. TCRdb's own reprocessing of the public reads used fastp at Q25 and MiXCR and kept productive beta chains. Rows are combined by CDR3 protein, so each entry shows the most common genes and DNA. Within this sample are approximately 260,000 distinct CDR3 sequences, with more than 40% of them counted one time only. The ten largest make up roughly 13% of the sample. Sequenced input: peripheral blood mononuclear cells (PBMCs). These receptors were taken from a man aged 18 to 29 with type 2 diabetes.

The rearrangement uses TRBV19 and TRBJ1-5; no definite D call. This CDR3 has 13 residues. Germline CDR1 and CDR2: LNHDA and SQIVND (reference sequence). Trimming cost V 7 bases and J 1 base, with 8 bases left between them. CDR3 coding DNA: TGTGCCAGTATAGGTAGAAGCAATCAGCCCCAGCATTTT. Translating it yields CASIGRSNQPQHF.

This chain joins TRBV2 and TRBJ2-1; 7 bases agree with TRBD2. Germline trimming cut 7 bases from V and 5 bases from J; bases unmatched to any gene: 17. The CDR3 extends over 17 amino acids. CDR1 and CDR2 (germline): SNHLY, FYNNEI. CDR3 residues: CASTRDPYGGENNEQFF. In nucleotides, the CDR3 is TGTGCCAGCACGCGGGACCCATATGGGGGGGAAAACAATGAGCAGTTCTTC. The full variable domain, its missing parts supplied by reference TRBV2 and TRBJ2-1, is EPEVTQTPSHQVTQMGQEVILRCVPISNHLYFYWYRQILGQKVEFLVSFYNNEISEKSEIFDDQFSVERPDGSNFTLKIRSTKLEDSAMYFCASTRDPYGGENNEQFFGPGTRLTVL.

The chain links TRBV7-2 to TRBJ1-2, with D perhaps matching TRBD1 (5 bases). Trimming shortened V by 3 bases and J by 0 bases, and 11 bases separated the two germline ends. The CDR3 spans 15 residues. CDR1 and CDR2 (germline): SGHTA, FQGNSA. CDR3 amino acids: CASSLGWGSNYGYTF. CDR3 in DNA: TGTGCCAGCAGCTTGGGATGGGGGTCTAACTATGGCTACACCTTC.

This chain links TRBV28 with TRBJ2-7; either TRBD1 or TRBD2 may fit D (5 bases each). Trimming removed 6 bases from V and 2 bases from J, with 17 bases in between. The CDR3 extends over 15 amino acids. The germline CDR1 and CDR2 sequences are MDHEN and SYDVKM. Here the CDR3 DNA reads TGTGCCAGCAGACTCAAGACAGAGGGAGCCTACGAGCAGTACTTC. Its translation is CASRLKTEGAYEQYF.

V usage is TRBV19 and J usage is TRBJ1-2; 9 bases fit TRBD1. V lost 4 bases and J lost 8; bases outside the gene matches: 5. Germline lookup yields CDR1 LNHDA and CDR2 SQIVND (reference sequence). The CDR3 consists of 13 residues. CDR3 residues: CASSKTGGPGYTF. Written as DNA, the CDR3 is TGTGCCAGTAGTAAGACAGGGGGACCAGGCTACACCTTC.

Ten or more counts support this clonotype. CDR3 DNA sequence: TGTGCCAGCGGCACAAATACCCTCTACGAGCAGTACTTC. Residues: CASGTNTLYEQYF. The gene calls are TRBV2 and TRBJ2-7; D unclear. Between the trimmed V and J ends, which lost 8 bases and 3 bases, there was a span of 14 bases. The CDR3 length is 13 residues. Germline-derived CDR1 and CDR2 are SNHLY and FYNNEI. Based on the CDR3 plus reference TRBV2 and TRBJ2-7, the full variable domain is EPEVTQTPSHQVTQMGQEVILRCVPISNHLYFYWYRQILGQKVEFLVSFYNNEISEKSEIFDDQFSVERPDGSNFTLKIRSTKLEDSAMYFCASGTNTLYEQYFGPGTRLTVT.

This clonotype has more than one count but fewer than ten. The chain carries TRBV9 and TRBJ2-7, with TRBD1 matching over 7 bases. V dropped 4 bases and J dropped 4; count of bases not matched to a gene: 8. CDR3 size: 14 residues. Germline loops: CDR1 SGDLS, CDR2 YYNGEE. CDR3 residues: CASSFGTELYEQYF. Here the CDR3 DNA reads TGTGCCAGCAGCTTCGGGACAGAGCTATACGAGCAGTACTTC.

The gene calls are TRBV29-1 and TRBJ1-4, with a weak D call TRBD1 (5 bases). Germline loops: CDR1 SQVTM, CDR2 ANQGSEA. V was cut by 4 bases and J by 7 bases, with 13 bases left in between. The CDR3 runs 13 residues. The CDR3 DNA reads TGCAGCGTTGTGGGGGGTAACAGTGAAAAACTGTTTTTT. It translates to CSVVGGNSEKLFF.

The chain recombines TRBV3-1 with TRBJ2-7; TRBD2 aligns across 11 bases. The CDR3 totals 15 residues. The V gene end was trimmed by 3 bases and the J gene end by 4 bases; junction bases not matched to a gene: 5. The germline V gene encodes CDR1 LGHDT and CDR2 YNNKEL (reference sequence). CDR3: CASSHTTSGTYEQYF. The CDR3, as DNA: TGTGCCAGCAGCCATACGACTAGCGGGACGTACGAGCAGTACTTC.

Points on this clonotype: The junction shows a germline mismatch at one end, possibly a read error. The gene calls are TRBV5-4 and TRBJ2-7; TRBD2 matches at 11 bases. Germline V gene sequence: CDR1 SGHNT, CDR2 YYREEE (reference sequence). This CDR3 spans 14 amino acids. Here the CDR3 DNA reads TGTGCCAGCAGCCAACTAGCGGGAGAAGACGAGCAGCACTTC. This encodes CASSQLAGEDEQHF. The full variable domain, in which reference TRBV5-4 and TRBJ2-7 provide the parts outside the CDR3, is ETGVTQSPTHLIKTRGQQVTLRCSSQSGHNTVSWYQQALGQGPQFIFQYYREEENGRGNFPPRFSGLQFPNYSSELNVNALELDDSALYLCASSQLAGEDEQHFGPGTRLTVT.

The chain couples TRBV5-1 to TRBJ1-3; D is uncertain. V shed 3 bases and J shed 4 bases, with 17 bases lying between them. The CDR3 extends over 16 amino acids. Germline V gene data show CDR1 as SGHRS and CDR2 as YFSETQ. CDR3 coding DNA: TGCGCCAGCAGCTCGGGAGGAACCAGTACCGGAAACACCATATATTTT. Protein product: CASSSGGTSTGNTIYF.

The table lists this clonotype with many counts. The V gene is TRBV25-1, the J gene TRBJ1-6; the D is unclear. Germline V gives CDR1 MGHDK, CDR2 SYGVNS. The CDR3 covers 14 residues. The V gene lost 1 base and the J gene lost 10 bases, with 11 bases spanning the gap. The DNA for the CDR3 is TGTGCCAGCAGTGAATTGTCAACGGCCTCACCCCTCCACTTT. This gives the protein CASSELSTASPLHF.

The chain links TRBV10-3 to TRBJ2-7, with D unclear. Germline V gene lookup returns CDR1 ENHRY and CDR2 SYGVKD. This CDR3 is built from 16 residues. The ends were cut back, 2 bases at V and 1 base at J, with 15 bases in the middle. The CDR3 region is CAISEPGLDLSYEQYF. CDR3 in DNA: TGTGCCATCAGTGAGCCCGGCCTAGATTTGTCCTACGAGCAGTACTTC.